One and the same sample provided the 6 T cell receptor beta chains below, sequenced in a study of cytomegalovirus exposure and HLA in healthy donors. PCR used 60 Vbeta primers and 13 Jbeta primers. Profiled with immunoSEQ multiplex PCR; TCRdb holds only in-frame clones, not every one. The table records about 98,000 clones, around 70% of them present only once. The sequencing input was PBMCs. The receptor set was obtained from a man aged 50-59 years in good health and CMV-seronegative.

This clone was counted only a few times. The chain joins TRBV5-1 to TRBJ2-1, with TRBD2 matching 10 bases. This CDR3 is 20 amino acids long. The germline V gene has CDR1 SGHRS and CDR2 YFSETQ. J lost 1 base, V lost 4 bases, and 17 bases had no gene match. The CDR3 DNA reads TGCGCCAGCAGCCACAATAGCGGGGGGCCGTCTCGGGGTTCCTACAATGAGCAGTTCTTC. Translating it yields CASSHNSGGPSRGSYNEQFF.

The chain carries TRBV28 and TRBJ2-5; 9 bases align to TRBD1. The CDR3 has 15 amino acids. Trimming took 3 bases from V and 4 from J; bases not matched to a gene: 6. The V gene's germline CDR1 is MDHEN and CDR2 SYDVKM. The CDR3 loop is CASSFLDRGTETQYF. CDR3 nucleotide sequence: TGTGCCAGCAGTTTCCTTGACAGGGGGACAGAGACCCAGTACTTC.

The rearrangement uses TRBV9 and TRBJ1-6, with D maybe TRBD1 (5 bases). In germline, CDR1 is SGDLS, CDR2 YYNGEE. The CDR3 contains 14 residues. Deletions cut 2 bases from V and 8 bases from J, with 11 bases between. The CDR3 DNA reads TGTGCCAGCAGCGTTGGCGGGGGGTATTCACCCCTCCACTTT. This codes for CASSVGGGYSPLHF. Complete variable domain (other parts from reference TRBV9 and TRBJ1-6): DSGVTQTPKHLITATGQRVTLRCSPRSGDLSVYWYQQSLDQGLQFLIQYYNGEERAKGNILERFSAQQFPDLHSELNLSSLELGDSALYFCASSVGGGYSPLHFGNGTRLTVT.

The chain has TRBV28 and TRBJ1-3; D is ambiguous. The CDR3 is 15 residues long. The germline CDR1 and CDR2 sequences are MDHEN and SYDVKM. The V and J ends lost 5 bases and 6 bases respectively, with 17 bases between them. The CDR3 loop is CASSPPGVIINTIYF. CDR3 sequence (DNA): TGTGCCAGCAGTCCCCCGGGTGTCATAATAAACACCATATATTTT.

The chain couples TRBV7-2 to TRBJ2-5, with a tentative D call TRBD2 (5 bases). The J call may be in error: the DNA end matches TRBJ2-7 better. The CDR3 totals 15 residues. Germline values: CDR1 SGHTA, CDR2 FQGNSA. This CDR3 reads CASSYRGMSSYEQYF. CDR3 sequence (DNA): TGTGCCAGCAGCTATCGGGGTATGAGCTCCTACGAGCAGTACTTC.

The rearrangement uses TRBV10-1 and TRBJ2-5; TRBD2 aligns across 16 bases. V lost 5 bases, J lost 5 bases, and 8 bases stayed unmatched. The CDR3 sequence is 17 residues long. Germline CDR1 and CDR2: WNHNN and SYGVQD (reference sequence). The CDR3 DNA is TGCGCCAGCAGTCCCGGGACTAGCGGGAGGGCCTCCGAGACCCAGTACTTC. This gives the protein CASSPGTSGRASETQYF.